Shown below are 23 T cell receptor beta chains from a single sample sequenced in a study of OX40 agonist ivuxolimab in advanced cancers. Assay used: immunoSEQ multiplex PCR; TCRdb lists only in-frame clones, some missing. This sample has 98,000 or so clones, with roughly 87% found just once. The specimen was CD4+ or CD8+ T cells sorted from blood, collected in a trial of the OX40 agonist ivuxolimab. The receptor source for this set is an adult with an advanced solid tumor such as melanoma, head and neck, liver or kidney cancer.

This rearrangement joins TRBV5-6 to TRBJ1-2, with TRBD1 matching over 8 bases. The CDR3 has 16 residues. Germline V gene sequence: CDR1 SGHDT, CDR2 YYEEEE. The junction had 14 bases not matched to a gene; V was cut back by 2 bases and J by 8 bases. CDR3 loop: CASSFRTGIVGGGYTF. The CDR3 DNA sequence: TGTGCCAGCAGCTTTCGGACAGGGATCGTGGGAGGCGGCTACACCTTC.

The chain joins TRBV18 to TRBJ2-5; TRBD2 matches at 9 bases. Germline loops: CDR1 KGHSH, CDR2 LQKENI. V was pared by 4 bases and J by 1 base, with 7 bases of the junction left unmatched. The CDR3 covers 16 residues. The CDR3 region has the DNA TGTGCCAGCTCACTATTCCCGACTAGCGGCCAAGAGACCCAGTACTTC. Translation: CASSLFPTSGQETQYF.

The V call is TRBV4-2, the J call TRBJ2-3; tentatively, D is TRBD2 (6 bases). The CDR3 sequence is 15 residues long. The germline V gene has CDR1 LGHNA and CDR2 YNFKEQ. V lost 0 bases, J lost 8 bases, and 15 bases lay in between. The chain's CDR3 is CASSQDMEGSGTQYF. The CDR3 region has the DNA TGTGCCAGCAGCCAAGATATGGAGGGCTCTGGTACGCAGTATTTT.

The J gene is TRBJ2-7, the V gene TRBV7-2, with a tentative D call TRBD1 (6 bases). The ends were cut back, 4 bases at V and 2 bases at J, with 9 bases in the middle. Per the germline V gene, CDR1 is SGHTA and CDR2 is FQGNSA. The CDR3 contains 13 residues. This chain's CDR3 is CASSWTDTYEQYF. The CDR3 DNA is TGTGCCAGCAGCTGGACAGACACCTACGAGCAGTACTTC.

The CDR3 reads CASSFLGLGKNIQYF. CDR3 DNA sequence: TGTGCCAGCAGCTTCTTAGGGTTGGGCAAAAACATTCAGTACTTC. The V gene is TRBV13, the J gene TRBJ2-4; D is unclear. This CDR3 is built from 15 residues. Trimming removed 3 bases from V and 3 bases from J, with 12 bases in between. Germline CDR1 is PRHDT and CDR2 is FYEKMQ (reference sequence).

The chain links TRBV15 to TRBJ2-2; D gene uncertain. Looked up from germline, CDR1 is LNHNV and CDR2 is YYDKDF (reference sequence). Trimming stripped 1 base from V and 0 bases from J, with 3 bases between. CDR3 length: 14 residues. CDR3 bases: TGTGCCACCAGCAGAGTGGCGAACACCGGGGAGCTGTTTTTT. Amino acids: CATSRVANTGELFF. The whole variable domain, remainder taken from reference TRBV15 and TRBJ2-2, is DAMVIQNPRYQVTQFGKPVTLSCSQTLNHNVMYWYQQKSSQAPKLLFHYYDKDFNNEADTPDNFQSRRPNTSFCFLDIRSPGLGDTAMYLCATSRVANTGELFFGEGSRLTVL.

This chain uses TRBV4-3 with TRBJ1-2, with D uncertain. With 0 bases removed from V and 4 bases from J, the gap between germline ends came to 12 bases. CDR1 is LGHNA, CDR2 YSLEER, per germline. The CDR3 spans 15 residues. In nucleotides, the CDR3 is TGCGCCAGCAGCCAAGACCCCAGCAGACCCTATGGCTACACCTTC. This translates into CASSQDPSRPYGYTF.

V and J are TRBV2 and TRBJ2-3, with 10 positions matching TRBD2. Germline trimming cut 6 bases from V and 3 bases from J; bases unmatched to any gene: 9. Per the germline V gene, CDR1 is SNHLY and CDR2 is FYNNEI. The CDR3 extends over 16 amino acids. The CDR3 spells CASRPSSGGGTDTQYF. The CDR3 nucleotides read TGTGCCAGCAGACCATCTAGCGGGGGTGGTACAGATACGCAGTATTTT.

This chain joins TRBV2 and TRBJ2-2, with 9 bases identical to TRBD2. The CDR3 loop spans 15 amino acids. Germline CDR1 and CDR2: SNHLY and FYNNEI. The trim removed 6 bases at V and 4 bases at J, leaving 6 bases unmatched. CDR3 sequence (DNA): TGTGCCAGCAGAAGACTAGCGGAGTTCACCGGGGAGCTGTTTTTT. This codes for CASRRLAEFTGELFF.

The chain has TRBV7-2 and TRBJ2-2, with D perhaps TRBD2 (6 bases). V was clipped by 1 base and J by 5 bases, with 8 bases between them. The CDR3 covers 14 residues. Germline V gives CDR1 SGHTA, CDR2 FQGNSA. In DNA form, the CDR3 reads TGTGCCAGCAGCTTAGTGGGAGGAACCGGGGAGCTGTTTTTT. It specifies CASSLVGGTGELFF.

The gene calls are TRBV7-2 and TRBJ1-2; 9 bases match TRBD1. Per the germline V gene, CDR1 is SGHTA and CDR2 is FQGNSA. The V segment lost 0 bases and the J segment 8 bases; nucleotides outside the gene matches: 7. The CDR3 spans 15 residues. Written as DNA, the CDR3 is TGTGCCAGCAGCTTAGCTCCGGGACAGGGATTGGGCTACACCTTC. Translated: CASSLAPGQGLGYTF.

This clone occurred once. The chain recombines TRBV7-2 with TRBJ1-3; D ambiguous. V was trimmed by 5 bases and J by 1 base, leaving 9 bases between them. The CDR3 is 14 amino acids. Germline assignment: CDR1 SGHTA and CDR2 FQGNSA. CDR3 bases: TGTGCCAGCAGCCGCCCGGGGTCTGGAAACACCATATATTTT. It is translated as CASSRPGSGNTIYF.

This clone appeared a few times. This chain uses TRBV2 with TRBJ2-7, with unresolved D. Trimming removed 5 bases at V and 3 bases at J, with 2 bases between. This CDR3 is built from 10 residues. Germline CDR1 and CDR2: SNHLY and FYNNEI. CDR3 coding DNA: TGTGCCAGCAGTAACTACGAGCAGTACTTC. It is translated as CASSNYEQYF. The whole variable domain, filled in from reference TRBV2 and TRBJ2-7, reads EPEVTQTPSHQVTQMGQEVILRCVPISNHLYFYWYRQILGQKVEFLVSFYNNEISEKSEIFDDQFSVERPDGSNFTLKIRSTKLEDSAMYFCASSNYEQYFGPGTRLTVT.

The chain joins TRBV30 to TRBJ2-3; TRBD2 agrees at 8 bases. CDR1 is GTSNPN and CDR2 is SVGIG in the germline V gene (reference sequence). This CDR3 spans 11 amino acids. The trim removed 3 bases at V and 8 bases at J, leaving 1 base unmatched. The CDR3 DNA is TGTGCCTGGAGCGGGAGGGGTACGCAGTATTTT. Protein sequence: CAWSGRGTQYF.

The chain links TRBV5-6 to TRBJ1-5; tentative D call: TRBD1 (5 bases). Trimming pared 0 bases from V and 2 bases from J, leaving 12 bases between. Germline CDR1 is SGHDT and CDR2 is YYEEEE. The CDR3 is made up of 16 amino acids. The CDR3 here is CASSLAVGLGNQPQHF. CDR3 coding DNA: TGTGCCAGCAGCTTGGCGGTGGGGCTCGGCAATCAGCCCCAGCATTTT.

In its sample, this clone was seen once. The chain recombines TRBV9 with TRBJ1-1; a possible D gene is TRBD1 (6 bases). The CDR3 covers 13 residues. Germline lookup yields CDR1 SGDLS and CDR2 YYNGEE. V was clipped by 0 bases and J by 5 bases, with 8 bases between them. The CDR3 here is CASSVVQGTEAFF. The CDR3 nucleotides are TGTGCCAGCAGCGTAGTACAGGGTACTGAAGCTTTCTTT. Full variable domain (rest looked up from reference TRBV9 and TRBJ1-1): DSGVTQTPKHLITATGQRVTLRCSPRSGDLSVYWYQQSLDQGLQFLIQYYNGEERAKGNILERFSAQQFPDLHSELNLSSLELGDSALYFCASSVVQGTEAFFGQGTRLTVV.

V usage is TRBV5-1 and J usage is TRBJ1-2; D unresolved. V was cut by 0 bases and J by 6 bases, with 6 bases left in between. The CDR3 has 12 amino acids. The V gene's germline CDR1 is SGHRS and CDR2 YFSETQ. The CDR3 spells CASSLDFNGYTF. The CDR3 region has the DNA TGCGCCAGCAGCTTGGACTTCAATGGCTACACCTTC.

This chain connects TRBV14 to TRBJ2-7; weak D call: TRBD2 (6 bases). Germline V CDR1 and CDR2: SGHDN, FVKESK. This CDR3 region has 16 residues. With 2 bases removed from V and 0 bases from J, the gap between germline ends came to 14 bases. CDR3 bases: TGTGCCAGCAGCCAAATTGGGACTCCCAGCTCCTACGAGCAGTACTTC. Amino acids: CASSQIGTPSSYEQYF.

The V and J genes are TRBV7-3 and TRBJ2-7, with 8 bases lining up with TRBD1. CDR3 length equals 15 residues. Trimming cost V 3 bases and J 2 bases; bases outside gene matches: 6. CDR1 is SGHTA, CDR2 FQGTGA, per germline. The CDR3, as DNA: TGTGCCAGCAGCTTTGACAGGGGTTTAGCCTACGAGCAGTACTTC. It yields the protein CASSFDRGLAYEQYF. Full variable domain (missing parts from reference TRBV7-3 and TRBJ2-7): GAGVSQTPSNKVTEKGKYVELRCDPISGHTALYWYRQSLGQGPEFLIYFQGTGAADDSGLPNDRFFAVRPEGSVSTLKIQRTERGDSAVYLCASSFDRGLAYEQYFGPGTRLTVT.

The chain employs TRBV9 and TRBJ1-1; D ambiguous. The V end was cut by 0 bases, the J end by 0 bases, with 9 bases between. Germline CDR1 SGDLS, CDR2 YYNGEE. The CDR3 contains 15 residues. The CDR3 region is CASSVGAELNTEAFF. CDR3 DNA sequence: TGTGCCAGCAGCGTAGGGGCAGAACTGAACACTGAAGCTTTCTTT. Full variable domain (missing parts from reference TRBV9 and TRBJ1-1): DSGVTQTPKHLITATGQRVTLRCSPRSGDLSVYWYQQSLDQGLQFLIQYYNGEERAKGNILERFSAQQFPDLHSELNLSSLELGDSALYFCASSVGAELNTEAFFGQGTRLTVV.

The rearrangement joins TRBV28 to TRBJ1-2, with a tentative D call TRBD1 (5 bases). The germline gives CDR1 MDHEN, CDR2 SYDVKM. The CDR3 contains 16 residues. Trimming took off 6 bases at V and 7 bases at J, with 24 bases between the two ends. CDR3 DNA sequence: TGTGCCAGCAGATTTAGCGGGACGGGCCCAGGATCTGGCTACACCTTC. Protein product: CASRFSGTGPGSGYTF.

The rearrangement links TRBV28 to TRBJ1-2; 10 nucleotides line up with TRBD1. This CDR3 region has 14 residues. V gave up 5 bases and J gave up 6 bases; unmatched junction bases: 6. From germline, CDR1 is MDHEN and CDR2 SYDVKM. The CDR3 region is CASSPIDRGHGYTF. In DNA form, the CDR3 reads TGTGCCAGCAGTCCGATCGACAGGGGGCATGGCTACACCTTC.

The genes are TRBV7-9 and TRBJ1-4, with 10 bases lining up with TRBD1. CDR1 SEHNR and CDR2 FQNEAQ come from the germline V gene (reference sequence). The CDR3 loop spans 15 amino acids. V dropped 5 bases and J dropped 5; count of bases not matched to a gene: 5. CDR3: CASSPQGQGNEKLFF. The CDR3 coding sequence is TGTGCCAGCAGCCCGCAGGGACAGGGGAATGAAAAACTGTTTTTT.